Given below is one TCR beta chain in context. The sample comes from a study of blood T cell repertoires in COVID-19. In the study overall: The cDNA or gDNA used as material had been derived from T cells, B-cell-depleted T cells, or PBMCs.

Profiled with immunoSEQ multiplex PCR; TCRdb holds only in-frame clones, not every one. The sample holds about 39,000 clones, 65% to 80% seen once. The length of the CDR3 is 15 residues. The germline gives CDR1 SGHTA, CDR2 FQGNSA. With V trimmed by 5 bases and J by 2 bases, 6 bases remained unmatched. The sequence was collected from an elderly man with acute or convalescent COVID-19. V is TRBV7-2 and J is TRBJ2-3; 8 bases align to TRBD2. Material for sequencing was peripheral blood. The CDR3 here is CASSLGGAITDTQYF. The CDR3 DNA reads as TGTGCCAGCAGCCTCGGGGGGGCCATCACAGATACGCAGTATTTT.